The TCR beta chain under discussion was sequenced for a study of blood T cells in healthy people across ages. A sample-barcoded 5' primer and a J-beta primer mix were used in a second PCR of roughly 7 to 11 cycles. A minimum of 2.5 million CDR3-containing paired-end reads was obtained for each sample. TCRdb re-called the 5' RACE reads with MiXCR, one entry per CDR3 protein. The sample has about 970,000 distinct CDR3 sequences, roughly 51% seen once. The table lists this clonotype with a few counts. Its antigen is unknown. General study results and limits: Greater diversity and more naive CD4+ cells were seen in long-lived donors than in aged donors. Unsorted PBMCs blocked a conclusive comparison of naive and antigen-experienced cells.

Trimming cost V 6 bases and J 7 bases; bases outside gene matches: 12. CDR1 and CDR2 from the germline V gene are SQVTM and ANQGSEA. The CDR3 contains 13 residues. This TCR was sampled from a woman aged 55-69 years in good health. Sequenced sample: blood. The chain joins TRBV29-1 to TRBJ2-7, with 7 nucleotides matching TRBD2. CDR3 DNA sequence: TGCAGCGTCCGGGCGGGAGCTGAGGGAGAGCAGTACTTC. This encodes CSVRAGAEGEQYF.